The TCR beta chain under discussion was sequenced for a study of cytomegalovirus exposure and HLA in healthy donors. Study context: Among the approximately 400 genotyped donors, just over 80% were placed in the Caucasian-associated ancestry cluster.

The CDR3 consists of 14 residues. V gave up 6 bases and J gave up 5 bases; unmatched junction bases: 9. Germline CDR1 LNHDA, CDR2 SQIVND (reference sequence). The PCR employed 60 Vbeta primers together with 13 Jbeta primers. Measured with immunoSEQ multiplex PCR; TCRdb has only the in-frame clones, and not every one. The table counts roughly 71,000 clones; 5% lies in the top ten. Input material: PBMCs. This rearrangement joins TRBV19 to TRBJ2-7; 8 positions match TRBD1. The sequence derives from a woman between 35 and 50 years old in good health and CMV-seropositive. This CDR3 is CASRRGGQGNEQYF. The CDR3 region has the DNA TGTGCCAGTAGACGCGGAGGACAGGGCAACGAGCAGTACTTC.